Presented here are 5 T cell receptor beta chains from one specimen sequenced in a study of blood T cell repertoires in COVID-19. Profiling relied on immunoSEQ multiplex PCR, and the TCRdb table lists in-frame clones only, not all of them. The table has around 260,000 clones, around four fifths seen once; the top ten hold about 4.3%. Sequenced sample: peripheral blood. These receptor sequences come from a man aged 55 to 70 who had recovered from COVID-19.

This chain links TRBV29-1 with TRBJ1-1; D possibly corresponds to TRBD1 (6 bases). Trimming pared 3 bases from V and 2 bases from J, leaving 13 bases between. CDR1 and CDR2 from the germline V gene are SQVTM and ANQGSEA. The CDR3 has 14 residues. The CDR3 reads CSVDWTATNTEAFF. The CDR3 DNA sequence: TGCAGCGTTGATTGGACAGCCACAAACACTGAAGCTTTCTTT.

The chain joins TRBV3-1 (or the pseudogene TRBV3-2) to TRBJ2-3, with TRBD1 matching over 8 bases. V trimming: 8 bases; J trimming: 1 base; junction bases outside the gene matches: 5. The V gene's germline CDR1 is LGHDT and CDR2 YNNKEL (reference sequence). The CDR3 contains 14 residues. CDR3 protein: CASRSTGGTDTQYF. DNA for the CDR3: TGTGCCAGCCGATCGACAGGGGGCACAGATACGCAGTATTTT.

The chain combines TRBV28 with TRBJ2-4; a possible D gene is TRBD1 (6 bases). Trimming removed 7 bases from V and 1 base from J, with 8 bases in between. The CDR3 is made up of 13 amino acids. CDR1 MDHEN and CDR2 SYDVKM come from the germline V gene. DNA of the CDR3: TGTGCCAGCACAGGGGTTGCCAAAAACATTCAGTACTTC. Protein: CASTGVAKNIQYF. Complete variable domain (other parts from reference TRBV28 and TRBJ2-4): DVKVTQSSRYLVKRTGEKVFLECVQDMDHENMFWYRQDPGLGLRLIYFSYDVKMKEKGDIPEGYSVSREKKERFSLILESASTNQTSMYLCASTGVAKNIQYFGAGTRLSVL.

The chain recombines TRBV7-2 with TRBJ2-5; D perhaps matches TRBD2 (5 bases). The CDR3 consists of 18 residues. V lost 4 bases to trimming and J lost 5 bases, with 26 bases between them. The germline V gene encodes CDR1 SGHTA and CDR2 FQGNSA. The CDR3 nucleotides are TGTGCCAGCAGCTCCCGGCGGTCGGGCGGAGGAAGGCAGGAGACCCAGTACTTC. Its translation: CASSSRRSGGGRQETQYF.

V is TRBV3-1 (or the pseudogene TRBV3-2) and J is TRBJ1-5; D is undetermined. CDR3 length: 15 residues. Germline assignment: CDR1 LGHDT and CDR2 YNNKEL (reference sequence). V shed 0 bases and J shed 4 bases, with 10 bases lying between them. In nucleotides, the CDR3 is TGTGCCAGCAGCCAAGATATGGCAGAAAATCAGCCCCAGCATTTT. Translating it yields CASSQDMAENQPQHF.